Sequencing of this TCR beta chain was carried out in a study of OX40 agonist ivuxolimab in advanced cancers. On the study more broadly: Dose-escalation patients suffered from hepatocellular carcinoma, melanoma, renal cell or head and neck cancer.

Findings and caveats of the study: Clonal expansion in partial responders at 0.1-3.0 mg/kg ranked among the lowest.

The CDR3 runs to 15 residues. J was trimmed by 7 bases and V by 4 bases; bases with no gene match: 9. Germline values: CDR1 WSHSY, CDR2 SAAADI. A remark on this clone: The antigen remains undetermined.

Autoimmune disease history or systemic immunosuppression led to patient exclusion. TCRdb's table, derived via immunoSEQ multiplex PCR, lists solely in-frame clones and lacks some. The data contain about 70,000 clones, more than 75% of them singletons. This specimen was CD4+ or CD8+ T cells sorted from blood, taken in a trial of the OX40 agonist ivuxolimab. The genes are TRBV10-2 and TRBJ1-5; 8 nucleotides align to TRBD1. The clonotype comes from an adult with an advanced solid tumor such as melanoma, head and neck, liver or kidney cancer. The CDR3 is CASSATGDSRQPQHF. CDR3 bases: TGCGCCAGCAGTGCGACAGGGGATTCGAGACAGCCCCAGCATTTT.